This is a list of T cell receptor beta chains from one sample in a study of control samples from healthy donors and cancer patients. Generated by immunoSEQ multiplex PCR, the TCRdb table keeps only in-frame clones and is missing some. The table records about 44,000 clones, 87% of them present only once. The sample was PBMCs. Source of these receptors: a woman aged 55-70 years with lung cancer. Each CDR3 is given with its conserved first and last residue. A D gene is named only where the DNA matches it firmly. Clone size appears in some rows only: once, few, many, or a class for an expanded clone.

clone size,V gene,D gene,CDR3 length,J gene,CDR3 protein,CDR3 DNA
NA,TRBV7-3,NA,13,TRBJ1-1,CASSFGGGTEAFF,TGTGCCAGCAGCTTTGGGGGTGGCACTGAAGCTTTCTTT
NA,TRBV6-2/TRBV6-3,TRBD2,15,TRBJ2-1,CASSLMREGRREGFF,TGTGCCAGCAGTTTGATGCGGGAGGGCCGGAGGGAGGGGTTCTTC
NA,TRBV19,NA,17,TRBJ1-2,CASNPGGAKLANYGYTF,TGTGCCAGTAACCCGGGAGGGGCGAAGTTAGCTAACTATGGCTACACCTTC
once,TRBV18,NA,14,TRBJ2-3,CASSLQDGTDTQYF,TGTGCCAGCTCACTACAGGATGGCACAGATACGCAGTATTTT
NA,TRBV6-1,NA,17,TRBJ1-4,CASSEARLAATNEKLFF,TGTGCCAGCAGTGAAGCGCGACTGGCAGCAACTAATGAAAAACTGTTTTTT
NA,TRBV27,NA,17,TRBJ1-6,CASSLYGLTGPNSPLHF,TGTGCCAGCAGTTTATACGGCCTAACTGGGCCTAATTCACCCCTCCACTTT
NA,TRBV19,NA,15,TRBJ2-3,CASSIRDAPKDTQYF,TGTGCCAGTAGTATACGGGACGCCCCCAAAGATACGCAGTATTTT
NA,TRBV29-1,NA,13,TRBJ1-2,CSVEVGSSGGYTF,TGCAGCGTTGAAGTCGGATCATCGGGTGGCTACACCTTC
NA,TRBV4-3,TRBD1,14,TRBJ1-5,CASSRDRDDQPQHF,TGCGCCAGCAGCCGCGACAGGGACGATCAGCCCCAGCATTTT
NA,TRBV30,NA,13,TRBJ1-2,CAWSVTGTDGYTF,TGTGCCTGGAGTGTAACCGGGACGGATGGCTACACCTTC
NA,TRBV27,NA,16,TRBJ2-4,CASSLSSGLAKNIQYF,TGTGCCAGCAGTTTAAGCAGCGGTTTAGCCAAAAACATTCAGTACTTC
NA,TRBV15,NA,20,TRBJ2-6,CATSNLGEARIPSGANVLTF,TGTGCCACCAGCAACCTTGGGGAGGCTCGGATCCCTTCTGGGGCCAACGTCCTGACTTTC
NA,TRBV27,NA,15,TRBJ2-3,CASGSTARGTDTQYF,TGTGCCAGCGGTTCCACGGCACGGGGCACAGATACGCAGTATTTT
NA,TRBV6-5,NA,14,TRBJ2-7,CASSRRITGYEQYF,TGTGCCAGCAGTCGGAGAATTACAGGGTACGAGCAGTACTTC
NA,TRBV30,TRBD1,17,TRBJ2-6,CAWSGGQRDSGANVLTF,TGTGCCTGGAGTGGGGGACAGCGAGACTCTGGGGCCAACGTCCTGACTTTC
NA,TRBV5-4,TRBD1,14,TRBJ1-4,CASSSSGQGGKLFF,TGTGCCAGCAGCTCCTCGGGACAGGGAGGCAAACTGTTTTTT
NA,TRBV5-4,NA,17,TRBJ2-7,CASSMPGPSISPYEQYF,TGTGCCAGCAGCATGCCGGGCCCAAGCATTTCGCCCTACGAGCAGTACTTC
NA,TRBV11-3,NA,14,TRBJ2-4,CASSGGSLGNIQYF,TGTGCCAGCAGCGGGGGCAGTCTGGGGAACATTCAGTACTTC
NA,TRBV15,NA,16,TRBJ2-7,CATSRGGRLHPYEQYF,TGTGCCACCAGCAGAGGAGGACGACTCCATCCCTACGAGCAGTACTTC
NA,TRBV2,TRBD2,12,TRBJ2-1,CVGGENWNEQFF,TGTGTCGGGGGGGAGAATTGGAATGAGCAGTTCTTC
NA,TRBV5-6,NA,13,TRBJ1-5,CASSRGQNQPQHF,TGTGCCAGCAGCAGAGGACAGAATCAGCCCCAGCATTTT
NA,TRBV6-5,NA,13,TRBJ1-2,CASSLGQNYGYTF,TGTGCCAGCAGCCTCGGACAGAACTATGGCTACACCTTC
NA,TRBV21-1,NA,16,TRBJ2-5,CASRRNLATLSETQYF,TGTGCCAGCAGGCGCAATCTAGCTACACTTTCTGAGACCCAGTACTTC
NA,TRBV19,NA,13,TRBJ1-1,CASSSYRGTEAFF,TGTGCCAGTAGCTCCTACAGAGGCACTGAAGCTTTCTTT
NA,TRBV11-2,NA,15,TRBJ2-5,CASSPRGTGGETQYF,TGTGCCAGCAGCCCACGGGGGACCGGGGGAGAGACCCAGTACTTC
NA,TRBV13,TRBD2,18,TRBJ2-4,CASSLGTSGRLAKNIQHF,TGTGCCAGCAGCTTAGGGACTAGCGGGAGACTGGCCAAAAACATTCAGCACTTC
NA,TRBV5-1,NA,13,TRBJ1-1,CASSFGAATEAFF,TGCGCCAGCAGCTTCGGAGCCGCGACTGAAGCTTTCTTT
once,TRBV6-5,NA,13,TRBJ2-2,CASLASSTGELFF,TGTGCCTCCCTGGCCTCGAGCACCGGGGAGCTGTTTTTT
NA,TRBV30,NA,11,TRBJ1-2,CAWTRVYGYTF,TGTGCCTGGACCCGGGTCTATGGCTACACCTTC
NA,TRBV6-2/TRBV6-3,NA,14,TRBJ2-3,CASSRISSTDTQYF,TGTGCCAGCAGCAGAATTTCTAGCACAGATACGCAGTATTTT
NA,TRBV19,TRBD2,17,TRBJ2-2,CASSKKGTSGRHGELFF,TGTGCCAGTAGTAAGAAAGGGACTAGCGGGAGGCACGGGGAGCTGTTTTTT
NA,TRBV27,NA,14,TRBJ2-7,CASSLKRVNYEQYF,TGTGCCAGCAGTTTGAAGCGGGTCAACTACGAGCAGTACTTC
NA,TRBV7-2,NA,13,TRBJ2-1,CASSLSGNNEQFF,TGTGCCAGCAGCTTAAGTGGGAACAATGAGCAGTTCTTC
NA,TRBV28,NA,14,TRBJ2-2,CASRHLADTGELFF,TGTGCCAGCAGACACCTTGCGGACACCGGGGAGCTGTTTTTT
NA,TRBV29-1,NA,13,TRBJ2-2,CSVGQVNTGELFF,TGCAGCGTTGGACAGGTCAACACCGGGGAGCTGTTTTTT
NA,TRBV28,TRBD1,15,TRBJ2-2,CASSLGTGLAGELFF,TGTGCCAGCAGTTTAGGGACAGGGCTTGCCGGGGAGCTGTTTTTT
NA,TRBV3-1/TRBV3-2,NA,13,TRBJ1-5,CASSRTLNQPQHF,TGTGCCAGCAGCCGCACACTTAATCAGCCCCAGCATTTT
NA,TRBV30,NA,13,TRBJ1-2,CAWSVRGPYGYTF,TGTGCCTGGAGTGTACGTGGACCCTATGGCTACACCTTC
few,TRBV25-1,NA,14,TRBJ1-6,CASSEFEGNSPLHF,TGTGCCAGCAGTGAATTTGAAGGAAATTCACCCCTCCACTTT
few,TRBV24-1,TRBD1,15,TRBJ1-2,CATSAPLGDSYGYTF,TGTGCCACCAGTGCCCCCCTGGGGGACAGCTATGGCTACACCTTC
NA,TRBV7-2,TRBD2,17,TRBJ2-3,CASSLFTGGRATDTQYF,TGTGCCAGCAGCTTATTTACGGGGGGGAGGGCGACAGATACGCAGTATTTT